This paragraph covers one T cell receptor beta chain sequence. Its target antigen remains unknown. No qualities accompany the bases; no much larger clone lies one base away. V gives up 2 bases and J gives up 4 bases, and the segment between their germline ends measures 6 bases. CDR1 and CDR2 are read off the germline V gene as LGHNA and YSLEER. The CDR3 measures 13 amino acids from cysteine to phenylalanine. Of all the DNA, just the CDR3 is kept, 39 bases in frame from base 1. The sample comes from a study of TIL therapy for anti-PD-1-resistant metastatic lung cancer (dated by TCRdb to the early 2020s). Regarding the study in general: A median age of about 59 years (range about 38-80) and a median tumor PD-L1 proportion score of approximately 6% were recorded among enrolled patients. The cohort was predominantly lung adenocarcinoma, with several EGFR-mutant and two ALK-rearranged tumors, and half of patients were current or former smokers. A median non-synonymous tumor mutation burden of around 1.5 mutations per megabase was determined across the cohort by whole-exome sequencing. Tumor and peripheral blood T cell receptor beta sequencing was used to track clonotypes across tumor, expanded TIL product and serial blood samples. The research as a whole found: Compared with baseline intratumoral T cells, expanded TIL cultures were more clonal and less diverse (median clonality roughly 6% vs 31%, p < 0.0001). The study protocol defined all tumor marker inferences as exploratory. The cohort was highly selected, including more treatment-naive, never-smoker and oncogene-addicted patients than is typical, which limits generalizability. Clonal turnover during TIL culture was high, and many clones enriched in the product were not detected in the baseline tumor, suggesting clonal contraction rather than faithful expansion.

Using bias-controlled multiplex PCR with the immunoSEQ v3 hsTCRB kit, the TCR beta CDR3 regions were amplified from genomic DNA. TCR libraries were sequenced on an Illumina NextSeq 500 to around 2 million read pairs for survey level or roughly 5-6.5 million for deep level. The published analysis was carried out like this. The immunoSEQ Analyzer software assigned V, D and J genes, filtered out non-productive sequences, and reported clonality. Repertoires were compared by productive Simpson clonality and by the Morisita overlap index of productive TRB rearrangements between infused TIL and blood. TCRdb obtained this table from immuneACCESS and retained in-frame rearrangements with V and J assigned. These tables miss some clones; where compared with another copy, unresolved V genes account for less than half of the shortfall, and the remainder is unexplained. The V and J calls and clone size are taken from that table; D and trimming were inferred from the DNA. This sample gives about 13,000 clones in total; 66% of them show up just once. More than 8.5% of the sample is held by the ten biggest clonotypes.

The time point label here, explained by the study, means: pre-treatment sample, taken before nivolumab and TIL therapy. The baseline tumor samples were excised metastases, mostly pleural nodules or supraclavicular lymph nodes, taken from the same resection that was used to grow TIL. Tumors were harvested prior to any PD-1/PD-L1 blockade, after which nivolumab was administered to patients, and lymphodepletion, expanded TIL infusion and IL-2 were given to patients who progressed. Adults with stage 4 NSCLC were enrolled in a dual-center phase I trial from late 2017 to January 2020. Samples came from a single-arm, open-label phase I trial of tumor-infiltrating lymphocyte therapy with nivolumab in advanced non-small cell lung cancer. Portions of each resected tumor were snap-frozen in liquid nitrogen and stored at -80 °C. Tumor regions of interest were selected on H&E sections using laser-capture macrodissection, ground into roughly 15 mg aliquots, and extracted using Qiagen Allprep kits.

The chain is assembled from TRBV4-3 and TRBJ1-5, with no confident D gene call. This sequence originates from a woman aged 25 to 80 with non-small cell lung cancer. This sample comprised tumor tissue, obtained at baseline. The CDR3 region: CASSQNMNQPQHF. DNA sequence: TGCGCCAGCAGCCAAAACATGAATCAGCCCCAGCATTTT.